Below are 28 T cell receptor beta chains sequenced from a single sample in a study of graft-versus-host responses after intestinal transplantation. Produced via immunoSEQ multiplex PCR; TCRdb's table is partial and in-frame only. Seen here are 100,000 to 120,000 clones, 85% to 95% observed once, and the top ten hold 0.4% to 0.65%. The antigens these receptors bind are not known. The sequencing here drew on unstimulated CD8+ T cells sorted from spleen or lymph node cells, taken before intestinal transplant. Receptors originate from a human donor who received an intestinal transplant.

V is TRBV29-1 and J is TRBJ1-4, with D possibly matching TRBD1 (6 bases). V dropped 6 bases and J dropped 4 bases, with 15 bases sitting between them. This CDR3 contains 14 residues. Germline CDR1 is SQVTM and CDR2 is ANQGSEA. CDR3 sequence reads: CSVDPTGVNEKLFF. The CDR3 DNA follows: TGCAGCGTAGACCCGACAGGAGTTAATGAAAAACTGTTTTTT.

The chain has TRBV7-9 and TRBJ2-2; D gene uncertain. Germline-derived CDR1 and CDR2 are SEHNR and FQNEAQ (reference sequence). Between the trimmed V and J ends, which lost 5 bases and 9 bases, there was a span of 13 bases. The CDR3 has 13 residues. The CDR3 DNA follows: TGTGCCAGCAGCGCCAACCATGGGCGGGAGCTGTTTTTT. The encoded protein is CASSANHGRELFF.

The chain is built from TRBV6-5 and TRBJ1-1, with 8 bases matching TRBD1. The CDR3 contains 14 residues. V dropped 2 bases and J dropped 7; count of bases not matched to a gene: 6. CDR1 and CDR2 from the germline V gene are MNHEY and SVGAGI. CDR3 region: CASSYPQGTGEAFF. The DNA of the CDR3 is TGTGCCAGCAGTTACCCACAGGGGACAGGTGAAGCTTTCTTT.

V gene TRBV10-3 combines with J gene TRBJ2-1, with 7 positions matching TRBD1. With 11 bases clipped from V and 4 bases from J, the junction kept 8 bases outside the gene matches. The CDR3 consists of 13 residues. Germline-derived CDR1 and CDR2 are ENHRY and SYGVKD. The CDR3 sequence is CASSGTEYNEQFF. For the CDR3, the DNA is TGTGCCTCCTCCGGGACAGAATACAATGAGCAGTTCTTC.

The chain joins TRBV7-2 to TRBJ1-1; perhaps TRBD1 as D (5 bases). V lost 5 bases to trimming and J lost 5 bases, with 18 bases between them. The CDR3 runs 15 residues. Germline V gene lookup returns CDR1 SGHTA and CDR2 FQGNSA. The CDR3 here is CASSPRVLVWTEAFF. CDR3 sequence (DNA): TGTGCCAGCAGCCCCAGGGTCCTGGTTTGGACTGAAGCTTTCTTT.

This clone was found once. The J gene is TRBJ2-2, the V gene TRBV19, with D perhaps matching TRBD1 (5 bases). The germline V gene has CDR1 LNHDA and CDR2 SQIVND (reference sequence). The V and J ends lost 1 base and 12 bases respectively, with 9 bases between them. The CDR3 is 12 residues long. The CDR3 nucleotides are TGTGCCAGTAGTATAGGGACACAGAAGCTGTTTTTT. Protein sequence: CASSIGTQKLFF.

DNA of the CDR3: TGTGCCAGTAGTAGACTAGTTATCGGTACAGATACGCAGTATTTT. This sequence encodes CASSRLVIGTDTQYF. This chain links TRBV19 with TRBJ2-3, with a tentative D call TRBD2 (6 bases). V lost 4 bases to trimming and J lost 3 bases, with 14 bases between them. CDR1 is LNHDA, CDR2 SQIVND, per germline (reference sequence). The CDR3 length is 15 residues. The variable domain in full, with the rest retrieved from reference TRBV19 and TRBJ2-3, is DGGITQSPKYLFRKEGQNVTLSCEQNLNHDAMYWYRQDPGQGLRLIYYSQIVNDFQKGDIAEGYSVSREKKESFPLTVTSAQKNPTAFYLCASSRLVIGTDTQYFGPGTRLTVL.

This chain uses TRBV19 with TRBJ2-3; tentatively, D is TRBD1 or TRBD2 (5 bases each). The CDR3 extends over 12 amino acids. Germline V gene lookup returns CDR1 LNHDA and CDR2 SQIVND (reference sequence). V was trimmed by 8 bases and J by 4 bases, leaving 10 bases between them. The CDR3 bases are TGTGCCAGTTGGGGGACCCCAGATACGCAGTATTTT. It codes for CASWGTPDTQYF.

The chain carries TRBV6-5 and TRBJ1-1; TRBD1 matches at 7 bases. The J segment lost 5 bases and the V segment lost 7 bases, leaving 10 bases of the junction unmatched. CDR1 and CDR2 (germline): MNHEY, SVGAGI. This CDR3 has 14 amino acids. As DNA, the CDR3 is TGTGCCAGCACCTACAGGGGTGTAAGGACTGAAGCTTTCTTT. The encoded protein is CASTYRGVRTEAFF.

This chain links TRBV14 with TRBJ2-1; the match to TRBD1 covers 9 bases. CDR3 length: 15 amino acids. V was pared by 5 bases and J by 2 bases, with 4 bases of the junction left unmatched. The V gene's germline CDR1 is SGHDN and CDR2 FVKESK. CDR3 DNA sequence: TGTGCCAGCAGCTCCAGGGACAGGGCCTACAATGAGCAGTTCTTC. This codes for CASSSRDRAYNEQFF. The full variable domain, its missing parts supplied by reference TRBV14 and TRBJ2-1, is EAGVTQFPSHSVIEKGQTVTLRCDPISGHDNLYWYRRVMGKEIKFLLHFVKESKQDESGMPNNRFLAERTGGTYSTLKVQPAELEDSGVYFCASSSRDRAYNEQFFGPGTRLTVL.

The chain links TRBV9 to TRBJ2-2; possible D gene TRBD2, 5 bases. The germline V gene encodes CDR1 SGDLS and CDR2 YYNGEE. This CDR3 has 15 amino acids. V dropped 0 bases and J dropped 1 base, with 7 bases sitting between them. CDR3 protein: CASSVADLNTGELFF. CDR3 nucleotide sequence: TGTGCCAGCAGCGTAGCGGACTTGAACACCGGGGAGCTGTTTTTT.

The V gene is TRBV6-6, the J gene TRBJ2-7; D is perhaps TRBD1 or TRBD2 (5 bases each). Germline assignment: CDR1 MNHNY and CDR2 SVGAGI (reference sequence). This CDR3 spans 15 amino acids. With 4 bases removed from V and 3 bases from J, the gap between germline ends came to 16 bases. In nucleotides, the CDR3 is TGTGCCAGCAGTTCGAGGGGATTTCGGGACTACGAGCAGTACTTC. Translated: CASSSRGFRDYEQYF.

This sequence joins TRBV27 and TRBJ2-7, with TRBD2 as a possible D gene (5 bases). Germline values: CDR1 MNHEY, CDR2 SMNVEV (reference sequence). Deletions cut 3 bases from V and 4 bases from J, with 13 bases between. This CDR3 contains 14 residues. The CDR3 region is CASSFGPGGYEQYF. The DNA for the CDR3 is TGTGCCAGCAGTTTTGGCCCGGGCGGGTACGAGCAGTACTTC.

The rearrangement joins TRBV7-8 to TRBJ2-1, with 9 bases that match TRBD2. The CDR3 is 16 residues long. Per germline, CDR1 SGHVS and CDR2 FQNEAQ. V shed 3 bases, J shed 7 bases, and the junction held 10 bases outside the gene matches. In DNA, the CDR3 is TGTGCCAGCAGCTTCCTTCTGGCGGGAGGGTCGAATGAGCAGTTCTTC. Residues: CASSFLLAGGSNEQFF.

The V and J genes are TRBV27 and TRBJ1-2; D is uncertain. This CDR3 is built from 15 residues. Germline assignment: CDR1 MNHEY and CDR2 SMNVEV (reference sequence). With 5 bases removed from V and 8 bases from J, the gap between germline ends came to 21 bases. The CDR3 bases are TGTGCCAGCAGTCTAGGCGCAAGCGGGGTGTGGGGCTACACCTTC. Translation gives CASSLGASGVWGYTF.

This rearrangement joins TRBV6-1 to TRBJ2-1; 7 bases map to TRBD2. V shed 7 bases and J 10 bases; nucleotides not matched to a gene: 7. Germline values: CDR1 MNHNS, CDR2 SASEGT. This CDR3 is 12 amino acids long. CDR3 coding DNA: TGTGCCAGCAATAAGCGGGATCGGGAGCAGTTCTTC. This sequence encodes CASNKRDREQFF.

This sequence joins TRBV13 and TRBJ2-7; 13 bases match TRBD2. This CDR3 spans 16 amino acids. Trimming cost V 2 bases and J 4 bases; bases outside gene matches: 5. Germline assignment: CDR1 PRHDT and CDR2 FYEKMQ (reference sequence). The CDR3 loop reads CASSLKGGLAGYEQYF. CDR3 bases: TGTGCCAGCAGCTTAAAGGGGGGACTAGCGGGGTACGAGCAGTACTTC.

In DNA, the CDR3 is TGCGCCAGCAGTGAGGCAGGCTATGGCTACACCTTC. The encoded protein is CASSEAGYGYTF. The gene calls are TRBV10-2 and TRBJ1-2; D not certain. Trimming left V 2 bases short and J 4 bases short, with 5 bases between. CDR3 length: 12 amino acids. Germline CDR1 WSHSY, CDR2 SAAADI.

The genes are TRBV27 and TRBJ2-7, with D unclear. Trimming removed 5 bases from V and 2 bases from J, with 1 base in between. CDR1 and CDR2 from the germline V gene are MNHEY and SMNVEV (reference sequence). The CDR3 is 10 amino acids. This CDR3 reads CASSPYEQYF. CDR3 sequence (DNA): TGTGCCAGCAGTCCCTACGAGCAGTACTTC.

The chain joins TRBV5-6 to TRBJ2-7, with no clear D. There are 13 residues in the CDR3. With 1 base removed from V and 0 bases from J, the gap between germline ends came to 5 bases. Looked up from germline, CDR1 is SGHDT and CDR2 is YYEEEE. The chain's CDR3 is CASSLYSSYEQYF. The CDR3 bases are TGTGCCAGCAGCTTGTACAGCTCCTACGAGCAGTACTTC. Drawing the rest from reference TRBV5-6 and TRBJ2-7, the complete variable domain is DAGVTQSPTHLIKTRGQQVTLRCSPKSGHDTVSWYQQALGQGPQFIFQYYEEEERQRGNFPDRFSGHQFPNYSSELNVNALLLGDSALYLCASSLYSSYEQYFGPGTRLTVT.

V and J are TRBV19 and TRBJ1-5; TRBD1 might be the D (6 bases). The CDR3 runs to 14 residues. V was shortened by 10 bases and J by 5 bases, with 18 bases between the two germline ends. Germline CDR1 LNHDA, CDR2 SQIVND (reference sequence). As DNA, the CDR3 is TGTGCCAACCCGTCAGGGGAAAAAGATCAGCCCCAGCATTTT. This sequence encodes CANPSGEKDQPQHF.

The gene calls are TRBV7-9 and TRBJ2-1; D gene unclear. Looked up from germline, CDR1 is SEHNR and CDR2 is FQNEAQ (reference sequence). The CDR3 is made up of 13 amino acids. The V and J ends lost 4 bases and 5 bases respectively, with 9 bases between them. CDR3 bases: TGTGCCAGCAGCTCCCAGACCGACAATGAGCAGTTCTTC. Its translation: CASSSQTDNEQFF.

V and J are TRBV2 and TRBJ1-6, with 7 nucleotides matching TRBD1. This CDR3 contains 19 residues. Germline V gene lookup returns CDR1 SNHLY and CDR2 FYNNEI. V dropped 4 bases and J dropped 5; count of bases not matched to a gene: 17. The CDR3 sequence: CASSGKTGAYGTNNSPLHF. CDR3 sequence (DNA): TGTGCCAGCAGTGGTAAAACAGGGGCCTACGGGACAAATAATTCACCCCTCCACTTT.

The rearrangement uses TRBV9 and TRBJ2-5; 9 nucleotides agree with TRBD1. Germline-derived CDR1 and CDR2 are SGDLS and YYNGEE. The CDR3 loop spans 16 amino acids. J was trimmed by 4 bases and V by 5 bases; bases with no gene match: 12. In DNA form, the CDR3 reads TGTGCCAGCAGTACTCCGGGACAGGGAGGATCAGAGACCCAGTACTTC. Translated: CASSTPGQGGSETQYF.

This clone was counted a few times. V is TRBV9 and J is TRBJ1-4; D uncertain. From germline, CDR1 is SGDLS and CDR2 YYNGEE. This CDR3 has 13 amino acids. Deletions cut 0 bases from V and 12 bases from J, with 12 bases between. This chain's CDR3 is CASSVEDFGELFF. DNA for the CDR3: TGTGCCAGCAGCGTAGAGGACTTTGGCGAACTGTTTTTT.

The rearrangement links TRBV5-1 to TRBJ1-2; D is perhaps TRBD1 (6 bases). The V and J ends lost 3 bases and 6 bases respectively, with 21 bases between them. The CDR3 extends over 16 amino acids. Germline V gene data show CDR1 as SGHRS and CDR2 as YFSETQ. The CDR3 DNA sequence: TGCGCCAGCAGCTCCCTCAATAGGGGGGGGAAGGATGGCTACACCTTC. It codes for CASSSLNRGGKDGYTF.

This clone was counted a single time. V and J are TRBV6-6 and TRBJ2-3; no reliable D call. V shed 3 bases and J shed 3 bases, with 4 bases lying between them. Per germline, CDR1 MNHNY and CDR2 SVGAGI (reference sequence). The CDR3 covers 12 residues. CDR3 residues: CASSYGTDTQYF. CDR3 coding DNA: TGTGCCAGCAGTTATGGGACAGATACGCAGTATTTT.

The chain recombines TRBV29-1 with TRBJ2-5; D remains ambiguous. The CDR3 contains 12 residues. Trimming took 1 base from V and 3 from J, leaving 6 bases between them. CDR1 SQVTM and CDR2 ANQGSEA come from the germline V gene. In DNA, the CDR3 is TGCAGCGTTGAAGCGTGGGAAGAGACCCAGTACTTC. Its translation is CSVEAWEETQYF.